Listed below are T cell receptor beta chains from one sample, sequenced in a study of T cell responses to AZD1222 COVID-19 vaccine. The assay was immunoSEQ multiplex PCR, and TCRdb's table has in-frame clones only and misses some. The sample records 85,000 to 120,000 clones, approximately 87% being singletons. Material: peripheral blood, obtained on day 0 of AZD1222 vaccination. These TCRs come from an adult in good health. Both conserved end residues are trimmed from each CDR3. The order of the fields is J gene, V gene, CDR3 protein.

>TRBJ1-5|TRBV2
ASSEGSNQPQH
>TRBJ1-2|TRBV10-3
AIRLTGMNYGYT
>TRBJ1-2|TRBV27
ASTRSGAYGYT
>TRBJ1-1|TRBV10-2
ASLTGGQPNTEAF
>TRBJ2-1|TRBV10-1
ASSPDLSSYNEQF
>TRBJ1-4|TRBV5-1
ASSPAQIGGEKLF
>TRBJ1-2|TRBV6-4
ASSPGADNYGYT
>TRBJ1-6|TRBV5-6
ASSTGRGSPLH
>TRBJ1-6|TRBV28
ASSSVYSDSPLH
>TRBJ2-5|TRBV4-1
ASSQRRTHGETQY
>TRBJ2-5|TRBV4-1
ASSPPPGLSQETQY
>TRBJ1-2|TRBV27
ASARDPKAYGYT
>TRBJ1-4|TRBV10-3
ASRDGTTNEKLF
>TRBJ2-1|TRBV5-1
ASSLGTSGSSYNEQF
>TRBJ2-7|TRBV15
ATSRAGTALFDEQY
>TRBJ2-7|TRBV14
ASSRASGRARY
>TRBJ2-7|TRBV9
ASSERGAGADEQY